A single sample is the source of the 31 T cell receptor beta chains below, sequenced in a study of T cell changes during pregnancy in multiple sclerosis. The assay was immunoSEQ multiplex PCR, and TCRdb's table has in-frame clones only and misses some. Altogether tens of thousands of clones are present, over 85% being singletons, with the ten largest covering about 5.2%. This specimen consisted of peripheral blood, obtained in the third trimester of pregnancy. The receptors shown here come from a female donor in good health, enrolled as a control in a pregnancy study.

The rearrangement uses TRBV23-1 and TRBJ2-3; D is possibly TRBD2 (5 bases). TRBV23-1 is reported as an ORF; its role is uncertain. The CDR3 contains 14 residues. V lost 4 bases, J lost 5 bases, and 13 bases lay in between. CDR3 protein: CASSLRRGVDTQYF. In nucleotides, the CDR3 is TGCGCCAGCAGTCTACGACGGGGTGTAGATACGCAGTATTTT.

The chain links TRBV5-6 to TRBJ2-7; perhaps TRBD2 as D (6 bases). The V end lost 2 bases, the J end lost 7 bases, and 16 bases lay between the germline ends. The germline gives CDR1 SGHDT, CDR2 YYEEEE. This CDR3 comprises 14 residues. The CDR3 sequence: CASSFGLSTGEQYF. In DNA, the CDR3 is TGTGCCAGCAGCTTTGGACTATCGACGGGGGAGCAGTACTTC.

V usage is TRBV28 and J usage is TRBJ2-2; 16 bases line up with TRBD2. This CDR3 region has 17 residues. Germline values: CDR1 MDHEN, CDR2 SYDVKM. Germline trimming cut 6 bases from V and 6 bases from J; bases unmatched to any gene: 7. The CDR3 is CASSEWGLAGGPGELFF. The CDR3, as DNA: TGTGCCAGCAGCGAATGGGGACTAGCGGGGGGGCCCGGGGAGCTGTTTTTT.

The chain is built from TRBV7-9 and TRBJ1-6; D is uncertain. There are 14 residues in the CDR3. Trimming pared 3 bases from V and 5 bases from J, leaving 8 bases between. CDR1 is SEHNR, CDR2 FQNEAQ, per germline (reference sequence). In DNA, the CDR3 is TGTGCCAGCAGCTTGAGTCAGGATAATTCACCCCTCCACTTT. This encodes CASSLSQDNSPLHF.

The rearrangement links TRBV6-5 to TRBJ2-1; 11 bases match TRBD2. The CDR3 sequence is 15 residues long. V was pared by 4 bases and J by 7 bases, with 6 bases of the junction left unmatched. Germline V gene data show CDR1 as MNHEY and CDR2 as SVGAGI. CDR3 sequence (DNA): TGTGCCAGCAGTTCGTTAGCGGGAGGGCAGAATGAGCAGTTCTTC. This codes for CASSSLAGGQNEQFF.

V is TRBV19 and J is TRBJ2-7; TRBD2 matches at 7 bases. CDR1 and CDR2 (germline): LNHDA, SQIVND (reference sequence). This CDR3 spans 14 amino acids. V shed 1 base and J 6 bases; nucleotides not matched to a gene: 6. CDR3 amino acids: CASSIAGGSGEQYF. The CDR3 bases are TGTGCCAGTAGTATAGCCGGGGGGTCAGGCGAGCAGTACTTC. Full variable domain (outside the CDR3, taken from reference TRBV19 and TRBJ2-7): DGGITQSPKYLFRKEGQNVTLSCEQNLNHDAMYWYRQDPGQGLRLIYYSQIVNDFQKGDIAEGYSVSREKKESFPLTVTSAQKNPTAFYLCASSIAGGSGEQYFGPGTRLTVT.

The sample holds one count of this clone. J is TRBJ2-1 and V is TRBV5-5, with D perhaps matching TRBD2 (5 bases). Trimming stripped 4 bases from V and 0 bases from J, with 11 bases between. The CDR3 consists of 15 residues. Per the germline V gene, CDR1 is SGHKS and CDR2 is YYEKEE (reference sequence). CDR3 sequence (DNA): TGTGCCAGCAGCCGGACTGGGAGCTCCTACAATGAGCAGTTCTTC. This codes for CASSRTGSSYNEQFF.

The chain uses TRBV9 and TRBJ2-5, with unresolved D. Trimming pared 3 bases from V and 2 bases from J, leaving 5 bases between. CDR3 length: 12 amino acids. CDR1 and CDR2 (germline): SGDLS, YYNGEE. CDR3 in DNA: TGTGCCAGCAGCGACTCGCAAGAGACCCAGTACTTC. This sequence encodes CASSDSQETQYF.

The chain carries TRBV5-1 and TRBJ2-2; D not resolved. The CDR3 consists of 16 residues. Germline V gives CDR1 SGHRS, CDR2 YFSETQ. Trimming took 0 bases from V and 3 from J, leaving 12 bases between them. DNA of the CDR3: TGCGCCAGCAGCTTGGCCGGCGGTAGCCACACCGGGGAGCTGTTTTTT. Amino acids: CASSLAGGSHTGELFF.

CDR3: CASSHPQAAKSSLSGNTIYF. DNA for the CDR3: TGTGCCAGCAGCCACCCTCAGGCAGCCAAATCAAGTCTCTCTGGAAACACCATATATTTT. The V and J genes are TRBV4-2 and TRBJ1-3; D remains unclear. Deletions cut 3 bases from V and 0 bases from J, with 24 bases between. Germline CDR1 and CDR2: LGHNA and YNFKEQ. The CDR3 runs to 20 residues.

V usage is TRBV6-6 and J usage is TRBJ1-3; perhaps TRBD1 as D (5 bases). The V gene's germline CDR1 is MNHNY and CDR2 SVGAGI (reference sequence). V was trimmed by 2 bases and J by 1 base, leaving 6 bases between them. This CDR3 has 14 amino acids. The CDR3 DNA sequence: TGTGCCAGCAGTTACCAGGGTTCTGGAAACACCATATATTTT. This translates into CASSYQGSGNTIYF.

This clone showed up just once. The V gene is TRBV6-1, the J gene TRBJ2-7; possibly TRBD1 for D (6 bases). Trimming took 5 bases from V and 0 from J, leaving 11 bases between them. The V gene's germline CDR1 is MNHNS and CDR2 SASEGT. The CDR3 extends over 14 amino acids. This CDR3 is CASSNDRISYEQYF. In DNA, the CDR3 is TGTGCCAGCAGTAACGACAGGATCTCCTACGAGCAGTACTTC.

The chain is built from TRBV5-6 and TRBJ2-1; D is perhaps TRBD1 (6 bases). The CDR3 has 15 amino acids. Germline assignment: CDR1 SGHDT and CDR2 YYEEEE. The V end lost 7 bases, the J end lost 4 bases, and 18 bases lay between the germline ends. CDR3 sequence: CASGTGLRGYNEQFF. The DNA for the CDR3 is TGTGCCAGCGGTACAGGGCTCCGGGGATACAATGAGCAGTTCTTC.

The chain is built from TRBV7-2 and TRBJ2-7; no reliable D call. Germline-derived CDR1 and CDR2 are SGHTA and FQGNSA. Trimming shortened V by 1 base and J by 4 bases, and 14 bases separated the two germline ends. This CDR3 spans 15 amino acids. The CDR3 DNA is TGTGCCAGCAGCTTAGGGTCTTCCGAGGTTTACGAGCAGTACTTC. It is translated as CASSLGSSEVYEQYF.

V and J are TRBV4-1 and TRBJ2-5, with 8 bases fitting TRBD2. After removal of 3 bases from V and 2 bases from J, the junction contained 5 bases not matched to a gene. The CDR3 is 15 amino acids. Germline CDR1 is MGHRA and CDR2 is YSYEKL. CDR3 in DNA: TGCGCCAGCAGCCAGGTAGCGGGGTCGCAAGAGACCCAGTACTTC. Encoded protein: CASSQVAGSQETQYF.

This clone is a singleton in its sample. The CDR3 is CASRTGVYGYTF. The CDR3 nucleotides read TGTGCCAGCAGGACGGGGGTCTATGGCTACACCTTC. The chain is built from TRBV9 and TRBJ1-2; tentatively, D is TRBD1 (5 bases). The germline gives CDR1 SGDLS, CDR2 YYNGEE. CDR3 length: 12 amino acids. Trimming removed 5 bases from V and 4 bases from J, with 9 bases in between. Full variable domain (remainder filled in from reference TRBV9 and TRBJ1-2): DSGVTQTPKHLITATGQRVTLRCSPRSGDLSVYWYQQSLDQGLQFLIQYYNGEERAKGNILERFSAQQFPDLHSELNLSSLELGDSALYFCASRTGVYGYTFGSGTRLTVV.

The chain is built from TRBV10-1 and TRBJ2-7; 8 nucleotides align to TRBD1. V gave up 6 bases and J gave up 7 bases; unmatched junction bases: 8. Germline V gene sequence: CDR1 WNHNN, CDR2 SYGVQD (reference sequence). The CDR3 totals 13 residues. Here the CDR3 reads CASSRDRMDEQYF. The CDR3 coding sequence is TGCGCCAGCAGCCGGGACAGGATGGATGAGCAGTACTTC.

This clone was counted once. The CDR3 sequence: CASSMRTGRGNTEAFF. The CDR3, as DNA: TGTGCCAGTAGTATGCGGACAGGGAGGGGGAACACTGAAGCTTTCTTT. This chain connects TRBV19 to TRBJ1-1; 8 nucleotides align to TRBD1. With V trimmed by 3 bases and J by 1 base, 7 bases remained unmatched. CDR1 and CDR2 (germline): LNHDA, SQIVND (reference sequence). The CDR3 runs to 16 residues.

This clone was counted once. This chain uses TRBV27 with TRBJ2-3; the match to TRBD2 covers 11 bases. This CDR3 is built from 15 residues. With V trimmed by 6 bases and J by 2 bases, 4 bases remained unmatched. The germline CDR1 and CDR2 sequences are MNHEY and SMNVEV (reference sequence). The CDR3 DNA follows: TGTGCCAGCAGGGGGACTAGCGGAATCACAGATACGCAGTATTTT. Encoded protein: CASRGTSGITDTQYF.

The rearrangement joins TRBV5-4 to TRBJ2-3; D is undetermined. From germline, CDR1 is SGHNT and CDR2 YYREEE (reference sequence). V gave up 4 bases and J gave up 0 bases, with 3 bases separating them. The CDR3 covers 12 residues. CDR3 bases: TGTGCCAGCAGCCTAAGCACAGATACGCAGTATTTT. Its protein product is CASSLSTDTQYF.

The J gene is TRBJ1-1, the V gene TRBV7-2; the D gene is possibly TRBD1 (6 bases). Germline CDR1 is SGHTA and CDR2 is FQGNSA. Trimming took 4 bases from V and 11 from J, leaving 17 bases between them. This CDR3 contains 13 residues. CDR3 coding DNA: TGTGCCAGCAGCTCCACCCAGGGGACCGATGCTTTCTTT. This encodes CASSSTQGTDAFF.

The V gene is TRBV6-5, the J gene TRBJ1-4; tentative D call: TRBD1 (5 bases). Germline-derived CDR1 and CDR2 are MNHEY and SVGAGI. This CDR3 contains 14 residues. The germline V and J ends were trimmed by 4 bases and 8 bases, with 14 bases remaining between them. The CDR3 protein is CASSWGRNGEKLFF. CDR3 DNA sequence: TGTGCCAGCAGTTGGGGCAGGAATGGCGAAAAACTGTTTTTT.

The V gene is TRBV11-2, the J gene TRBJ1-4, with D hard to call. The CDR3 is 16 residues long. In germline, CDR1 is SGHAT, CDR2 FQNNGV. V dropped 1 base and J dropped 5 bases, with 14 bases sitting between them. This CDR3 reads CASSLGPGYSNEKLFF. The DNA of the CDR3 is TGTGCCAGCAGCTTAGGACCCGGGTATAGCAATGAAAAACTGTTTTTT.

The rearrangement uses TRBV7-2 and TRBJ2-7, with a weak D call TRBD1 (6 bases). The length of the CDR3 is 15 residues. In germline, CDR1 is SGHTA, CDR2 FQGNSA. V was cut by 6 bases and J by 1 base, with 16 bases left in between. In DNA, the CDR3 is TGTGCCAGCAGTTTGGGACATACCTCTTCCTACGAGCAGTACTTC. Encoded protein: CASSLGHTSSYEQYF.

This clone was detected ten times or more. This chain links TRBV10-3 with TRBJ2-7, with TRBD1 matching 8 bases. Germline CDR1 is ENHRY and CDR2 is SYGVKD. The CDR3 runs to 14 residues. V lost 6 bases and J lost 5; bases outside the gene matches: 9. The CDR3 DNA reads TGTGCCATCAGAAAGACAGGGGACGTCGACGAGCAGTACTTC. This sequence encodes CAIRKTGDVDEQYF.

This clone was counted once. The rearrangement links TRBV27 to TRBJ2-5, with 8 bases fitting TRBD1. The germline V gene has CDR1 MNHEY and CDR2 SMNVEV (reference sequence). Germline trimming cut 5 bases from V and 4 bases from J; bases unmatched to any gene: 6. The CDR3 contains 14 residues. In DNA form, the CDR3 reads TGTGCCAGCAGTCCCAGGACAGGGAGAGAGACCCAGTACTTC. Its translation: CASSPRTGRETQYF.

In this sample, this clone turned up once. The chain uses TRBV30 and TRBJ1-4, with no clear D. In germline, CDR1 is GTSNPN, CDR2 SVGIG (reference sequence). Trimming removed 4 bases at V and 7 bases at J, with 19 bases between. CDR3 length: 15 amino acids. The CDR3 protein is CAWKTEDVSGEKLFF. In DNA, the CDR3 is TGTGCCTGGAAGACGGAGGACGTCTCTGGTGAAAAACTGTTTTTT.

The J gene is TRBJ1-2, the V gene TRBV9, with 7 bases aligning to TRBD1. This CDR3 is built from 14 residues. V shed 4 bases and J 4 bases; nucleotides not matched to a gene: 7. In germline, CDR1 is SGDLS, CDR2 YYNGEE. CDR3 in amino acids: CASSPWTGIYGYTF. The DNA for the CDR3 is TGTGCCAGCAGCCCTTGGACAGGAATCTATGGCTACACCTTC.

V usage is TRBV7-2 and J usage is TRBJ2-5; D is possibly TRBD2 (5 bases). The V end was cut by 1 base, the J end by 5 bases, with 8 bases between. CDR3 length: 13 amino acids. Germline V CDR1 and CDR2: SGHTA, FQGNSA. In nucleotides, the CDR3 is TGTGCCAGCAGCTTAGACGGGATGGAGACCCAGTACTTC. This encodes CASSLDGMETQYF.

The rearrangement uses TRBV19 and TRBJ1-1; D might be TRBD1 (6 bases). The CDR3 contains 14 residues. Germline lookup yields CDR1 LNHDA and CDR2 SQIVND (reference sequence). Deletions cut 4 bases from V and 0 bases from J, with 9 bases between. The CDR3 DNA is TGTGCCAGTAGTACCCGGACAGTGAACACTGAAGCTTTCTTT. Translated: CASSTRTVNTEAFF.

The chain employs TRBV2 and TRBJ2-2, with 8 nucleotides matching TRBD1. The V gene end was trimmed by 6 bases and the J gene end by 6 bases; junction bases not matched to a gene: 15. This CDR3 comprises 17 residues. Germline-derived CDR1 and CDR2 are SNHLY and FYNNEI. In nucleotides, the CDR3 is TGTGCCAGCAGGGCGGACAGGGCGAGGTTTAGCGCCGGGGAGCTGTTTTTT. Residues: CASRADRARFSAGELFF.